Following are 13 T cell receptor beta chains from one sample sequenced in a study of T cell repertoires in cytomegalovirus infection. For these receptors, no antigen is known. TCRdb called the reads again in MiXCR, with one record for every CDR3 protein. This sample has approximately 120,000 distinct CDR3 sequences, with about 30% found just once. The specimen was CD8+ T cells from cultured PBMCs, collected from culture after CMV antigen stimulation. These receptors all stem from a human donor in good health (CMV status not recorded). Some clones in this sample may be carry-over from other donors' samples.

As concerns this clonotype: A junction boundary mismatches the germline segment, possibly from a read error. J is TRBJ2-1 and V is TRBV29-1; no definite D call. The CDR3 has 13 amino acids. Germline loops: CDR1 SQVTM, CDR2 ANQGSEA. The CDR3 loop reads CSVEENSNNEQFF. For the CDR3, the DNA is TGCAGCGTTGAAGAAAACTCCAACAATGAGCAGTTCTTC.

This clonotype was seen ten or more times. The J gene is TRBJ1-5, the V gene TRBV12-3 or TRBV12-4; D is ambiguous. The CDR3 covers 13 residues. Trimming removed 3 bases at V and 2 bases at J, with 5 bases between. The CDR3 DNA is TGTGCCAGCAGTTTTACAGGCAATCAGCCCCAGCATTTT. Its protein product is CASSFTGNQPQHF.

This clonotype was observed a handful of times. DNA of the CDR3: TGTGCCAGCAGCCCGGACAGAAACCCCTACAATGAGCAGTTCTTC. Amino acids: CASSPDRNPYNEQFF. The chain is built from TRBV7-9 and TRBJ2-1; possible D gene TRBD1, 6 bases. The CDR3 runs to 15 residues. Germline loops: CDR1 SEHNR, CDR2 FQNEAQ (reference sequence). V lost 5 bases and J lost 2, with 13 bases in between.

The rearrangement links TRBV27 to TRBJ1-2, with 8 bases that match TRBD1. Germline trimming cut 6 bases from V and 6 bases from J; bases unmatched to any gene: 15. Germline V lookup: CDR1 MNHEY, CDR2 SMNVEV (reference sequence). The CDR3 contains 16 residues. DNA for the CDR3: TGTGCCAGCAGCTTAACGCACAGGGGGGACCCCGATGGCTACACCTTC. This gives the protein CASSLTHRGDPDGYTF.

As regards this clonotype: A read error may be the cause here, since a much bigger clone is one base away. This sequence joins TRBV5-3 and TRBJ1-2, with 8 bases that match TRBD1. TRBV5-3 is noted as an ORF with a role that remains uncertain. J gave up 10 bases and V 8 bases, and 16 bases lay outside the gene matches. CDR3 length: 14 amino acids. The CDR3 DNA follows: TGTGCCAGCAGCCCACTCACAGGGGGTCCTGACTACACCTTC. Translated: CASSPLTGGPDYTF.

The rearrangement joins TRBV6-5 to TRBJ1-2; D uncertain. Trimming removed 6 bases at V and 7 bases at J, with 15 bases between. The germline V gene encodes CDR1 MNHEY and CDR2 SVGAGI. The length of the CDR3 is 13 residues. The chain's CDR3 is CASRPKLTAGYTF. The CDR3 region has the DNA TGTGCCAGCAGACCAAAACTAACCGCTGGCTACACCTTC.

The chain couples TRBV20-1 to TRBJ1-1, with a tentative D call TRBD1 (5 bases). The V end lost 7 bases, the J end lost 5 bases, and 17 bases lay between the germline ends. The CDR3 runs to 13 residues. Germline V gene data show CDR1 as DFQATT and CDR2 as SNEGSKA (reference sequence). As DNA, the CDR3 is TGCAGTGGGAGAGGGCGATGGGGGACTGAAGCTTTCTTT. Amino acid sequence: CSGRGRWGTEAFF.

Concerning this clonotype: One junction end disagrees with the germline gene, perhaps due to a read error. This chain uses TRBV19 with TRBJ1-1; D call uncertain. Germline V gene sequence: CDR1 LNHDA, CDR2 SQIVND (reference sequence). This CDR3 comprises 12 residues. CDR3 in DNA: TGTGCCAGTAGTATTGGAAACAGTGAAGCTTTCTTT. It specifies CASSIGNSEAFF.

This clonotype has more than one count but fewer than ten. The chain couples TRBV6-5 to TRBJ1-2, with 7 bases fitting TRBD1. Germline CDR1 MNHEY, CDR2 SVGAGI. Germline trimming cut 1 base from V and 7 bases from J; bases unmatched to any gene: 6. This CDR3 is 14 amino acids long. The CDR3 loop reads CASSYYRDSRGYTF. Here the CDR3 DNA reads TGTGCCAGCAGTTACTACCGGGACAGCCGTGGCTACACCTTC.

The rearrangement joins TRBV28 to TRBJ1-1, with 8 positions matching TRBD1. Germline V gene lookup returns CDR1 MDHEN and CDR2 SYDVKM. J was trimmed by 0 bases and V by 4 bases; bases with no gene match: 1. The CDR3 sequence is 14 residues long. CDR3 sequence reads: CASSYRGLNTEAFF. The CDR3 DNA sequence: TGTGCCAGCAGTTACAGGGGGTTGAACACTGAAGCTTTCTTT.

This clonotype turned up a few times. The CDR3 sequence: CASSPGTGVYEQYF. The DNA of the CDR3 is TGTGCCAGCAGTCCCGGGACAGGGGTCTACGAGCAGTACTTC. This chain connects TRBV28 to TRBJ2-7, with TRBD1 identical over 10 bases. Germline V gene sequence: CDR1 MDHEN, CDR2 SYDVKM. The V gene end was trimmed by 5 bases and the J gene end by 3 bases; junction bases not matched to a gene: 4. The CDR3 is made up of 14 amino acids.

The genes are TRBV4-1 and TRBJ2-1; TRBD2 is a possible D gene (5 bases). Germline CDR1 reads MGHRA; CDR2 reads YSYEKL. The CDR3 sequence is 15 residues long. V lost 0 bases and J lost 13, with 19 bases in between. The CDR3 loop is CASSQEHPRGPDQFF. Written as DNA, the CDR3 is TGCGCCAGCAGCCAAGAACACCCCCGGGGTCCCGACCAGTTCTTC.

The chain couples TRBV27 to TRBJ1-5, with D perhaps TRBD1 (6 bases). V lost 5 bases and J lost 2, with 10 bases in between. The CDR3 covers 14 residues. The germline V gene encodes CDR1 MNHEY and CDR2 SMNVEV (reference sequence). CDR3 DNA sequence: TGTGCCAGCAGTCGGACAGTAGGCAATCAGCCCCAGCATTTT. Amino acid sequence: CASSRTVGNQPQHF.